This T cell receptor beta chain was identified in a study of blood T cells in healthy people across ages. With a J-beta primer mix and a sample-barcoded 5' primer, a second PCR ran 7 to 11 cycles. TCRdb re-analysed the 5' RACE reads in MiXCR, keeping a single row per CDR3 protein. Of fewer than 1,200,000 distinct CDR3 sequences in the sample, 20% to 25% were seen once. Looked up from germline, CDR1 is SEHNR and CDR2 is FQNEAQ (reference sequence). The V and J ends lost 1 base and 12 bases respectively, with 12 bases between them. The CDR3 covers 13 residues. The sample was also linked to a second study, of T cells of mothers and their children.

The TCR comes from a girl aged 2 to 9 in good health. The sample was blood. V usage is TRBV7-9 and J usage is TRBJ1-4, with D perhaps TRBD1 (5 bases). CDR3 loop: CASSLEGQGELFF. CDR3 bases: TGTGCCAGCAGCTTAGAGGGGCAGGGTGAACTGTTTTTT.